This entry lists 31 T cell receptor beta chains sequenced from one sample in a study of Graves' ophthalmopathy and Graves' hyperthyroidism. Scientists amplified the TCR beta CDR3 regions from RNA transcripts. Following a first-round RT-PCR that used HTBI primers, a second-round multiplex PCR was carried out. TCRdb re-called the multiplex PCR reads with MiXCR, one entry per CDR3 protein. Of some 240,000 distinct CDR3 sequences in the sample, about 46% were seen once. Sequenced sample: peripheral blood. Receptor source: an adult man with Graves' ophthalmopathy.

This clonotype has a handful of counts. This chain uses TRBV7-9 with TRBJ1-1, with 7 bases matching TRBD1. V lost 5 bases to trimming and J lost 2 bases; unmatched junction nucleotides: 5. CDR1 is SEHNR and CDR2 is FQNEAQ in the germline V gene (reference sequence). The CDR3 spans 14 residues. CDR3 sequence reads: CASSHGQVNTEAFF. In nucleotides, the CDR3 is TGTGCCAGCAGCCATGGACAGGTAAACACTGAAGCTTTCTTT.

This clonotype was observed once. DNA for the CDR3: TGCGCCATCACGAGGACTCCGGGGGGGCCCCAGCATTTT. It yields the protein CAITRTPGGPQHF. V usage is TRBV10-2 and J usage is TRBJ1-5; D is perhaps TRBD1 (5 bases). V lost 10 bases to trimming and J lost 9 bases, with 19 bases between them. The germline V gene encodes CDR1 WSHSY and CDR2 SAAADI. The CDR3 totals 13 residues.

The rearrangement joins TRBV7-2 to TRBJ2-5; D may correspond to TRBD1 or TRBD2 (5 bases each). The closer fit of TRBJ2-1 to the DNA end suggests the J call may be wrong. The germline gives CDR1 SGHTA, CDR2 FQGNSA. This CDR3 is built from 15 residues. The CDR3 here is CASTPGRTNYNEQFF. Written as DNA, the CDR3 is TGTGCCAGCACCCCGGGACGGACGAATTACAATGAGCAGTTCTTC.

This clonotype showed up just a few times. The chain has TRBV7-6 and TRBJ2-7; a possible D gene is TRBD2 (6 bases). V lost 5 bases to trimming and J lost 3 bases, with 26 bases between them. The CDR3 runs to 18 residues. Germline CDR1 is SGHVS and CDR2 is FNYEAQ. CDR3 DNA: TGTGCCAGCAGCATTAGCGCCGGGGAGGACTACCCCTTCTACGAGCAGTACTTC. Amino acids: CASSISAGEDYPFYEQYF.

The sample holds one count of this clonotype. The rearrangement joins TRBV9 to TRBJ2-5; D is possibly TRBD1 (5 bases). CDR3 length equals 15 residues. CDR1 is SGDLS, CDR2 YYNGEE, per germline. The V end was cut by 5 bases, the J end by 5 bases, with 19 bases between. CDR3 protein: CASSSRLQGTETQYF. CDR3 DNA: TGTGCCAGCAGTTCCCGCCTTCAGGGCACGGAGACCCAGTACTTC.

In nucleotides, the CDR3 is TGTGCCAGCAGCCCCCGAATGAGACGAACTGAAGCTTTCTTT. Its translation: CASSPRMRRTEAFF. The chain combines TRBV7-6 with TRBJ1-1; D not resolved. V was shortened by 5 bases and J by 5 bases, with 15 bases between the two germline ends. Germline V gives CDR1 SGHVS, CDR2 FNYEAQ. CDR3 length: 14 amino acids.

The chain employs TRBV24-1 and TRBJ1-4; D perhaps matches TRBD1 (5 bases). The germline V gene has CDR1 KGHDR and CDR2 SFDVKD. The CDR3 is 16 amino acids. V lost 3 bases, J lost 4 bases, and 14 bases lay in between. The CDR3 reads CATSDSRDPSNEKLFF. The CDR3 DNA reads as TGTGCCACCAGTGATAGCCGGGACCCAAGTAATGAAAAACTGTTTTTT.

This clonotype was seen a single time. The rearrangement uses TRBV6-1 and TRBJ1-2, with D possibly being TRBD1 (5 bases). Germline values: CDR1 MNHNS, CDR2 SASEGT. Trimming removed 5 bases from V and 3 bases from J, with 22 bases in between. The CDR3 totals 17 residues. Here the CDR3 reads CASSYSARGPSHYGYTF. The CDR3 nucleotides read TGTGCCAGCAGTTACTCGGCACGGGGCCCTTCTCACTATGGCTACACCTTC.

The rearrangement links TRBV2 to TRBJ1-1, with 7 bases identical to TRBD1. The germline CDR1 and CDR2 sequences are SNHLY and FYNNEI. The CDR3 has 14 residues. V was pared by 7 bases and J by 2 bases, with 7 bases of the junction left unmatched. Here the CDR3 reads CASIGRQGNTEAFF. The DNA for the CDR3 is TGTGCCAGCATTGGGCGACAGGGTAACACTGAAGCTTTCTTT. The whole variable domain, filled in from reference TRBV2 and TRBJ1-1, reads EPEVTQTPSHQVTQMGQEVILRCVPISNHLYFYWYRQILGQKVEFLVSFYNNEISEKSEIFDDQFSVERPDGSNFTLKIRSTKLEDSAMYFCASIGRQGNTEAFFGQGTRLTVV.

V is TRBV7-8 and J is TRBJ1-2, with D possibly being TRBD1 (6 bases). The CDR3 spans 14 residues. The germline CDR1 and CDR2 sequences are SGHVS and FQNEAQ. The V end lost 2 bases, the J end lost 5 bases, and 12 bases lay between the germline ends. The CDR3 reads CASSLTGALYGYTF. For the CDR3, the DNA is TGTGCCAGCAGCTTAACGGGGGCCCTATATGGCTACACCTTC.

In its sample, this clonotype was seen many times. V gene TRBV5-8 combines with J gene TRBJ2-5; 9 bases agree with TRBD1. Per the germline V gene, CDR1 is SGHTS and CDR2 is YDEGEE. J lost 5 bases, V lost 4 bases, and 6 bases had no gene match. The CDR3 is 14 residues long. CDR3 amino acids: CASSVTGGPETQYF. In DNA form, the CDR3 reads TGTGCCAGCAGCGTGACAGGGGGTCCTGAGACCCAGTACTTC.

The chain uses TRBV7-9 and TRBJ2-2, with 7 bases aligning to TRBD1. The V gene end was trimmed by 5 bases and the J gene end by 7 bases; junction bases not matched to a gene: 10. CDR3 length: 15 amino acids. Germline V lookup: CDR1 SEHNR, CDR2 FQNEAQ (reference sequence). The CDR3 loop is CASSEQGPSLGELFF. The CDR3 bases are TGTGCCAGCAGCGAACAGGGGCCATCACTCGGGGAGCTGTTTTTT.

This clonotype was counted between two and nine times. The V call is TRBV29-1, the J call TRBJ2-7; D not certain. CDR3 length: 12 residues. Germline lookup yields CDR1 SQVTM and CDR2 ANQGSEA. With 7 bases removed from V and 3 bases from J, the gap between germline ends came to 13 bases. The CDR3 reads CSAEAGIYEQYF. The CDR3 DNA sequence: TGCAGCGCAGAAGCAGGCATCTACGAGCAGTACTTC.

Ten or more counts support this clonotype. V usage is TRBV20-1 and J usage is TRBJ1-2; D may be TRBD1 (6 bases). The CDR3 covers 16 residues. Trimming removed 1 base from V and 2 bases from J, with 17 bases in between. The germline V gene has CDR1 DFQATT and CDR2 SNEGSKA (reference sequence). This CDR3 is CSARAQGKGVNYGYTF. The CDR3 nucleotides are TGCAGTGCTAGAGCCCAAGGGAAGGGGGTAAACTATGGCTACACCTTC.

This clonotype occurred once. The chain carries TRBV20-1 and TRBJ2-3; 12 bases are a match to TRBD2. The germline V gene encodes CDR1 DFQATT and CDR2 SNEGSKA (reference sequence). V lost 3 bases, J lost 2 bases, and 9 bases stayed unmatched. This CDR3 contains 17 residues. CDR3 region: CSARDMTSGGLTDTQYF. In nucleotides, the CDR3 is TGCAGTGCTAGGGACATGACTAGCGGGGGCCTCACAGATACGCAGTATTTT.

The chain couples TRBV20-1 to TRBJ1-2, with a weak D call TRBD1 (5 bases). The germline gives CDR1 DFQATT, CDR2 SNEGSKA (reference sequence). V was shortened by 6 bases and J by 1 base, with 18 bases between the two germline ends. The CDR3 covers 15 residues. Here the CDR3 DNA reads TGCAGTGCACGGGGCGGGGCAGACGATAACTATGGCTACACCTTC. Amino acid sequence: CSARGGADDNYGYTF.

Only a few counts were recorded for this clonotype. The chain has TRBV10-3 and TRBJ2-7; D might be TRBD1 (6 bases). Germline loops: CDR1 ENHRY, CDR2 SYGVKD. The CDR3 loop spans 14 amino acids. V dropped 5 bases and J dropped 0 bases, with 11 bases sitting between them. CDR3 loop: CAISYTGSSYEQYF. The CDR3 nucleotides are TGTGCCATCAGTTATACAGGGAGCTCCTACGAGCAGTACTTC.

This chain links TRBV12-3 or TRBV12-4 with TRBJ2-7; D is perhaps TRBD1 (5 bases). Trimming removed 4 bases from V and 5 bases from J, with 9 bases in between. This CDR3 is built from 12 residues. The chain's CDR3 is CASSWVGDEQYF. The CDR3 nucleotides read TGTGCCAGCAGTTGGGTAGGGGACGAGCAGTACTTC.

A word on this clonotype: The junction shows a germline mismatch at one end, possibly a read error. The chain recombines TRBV10-3 with TRBJ1-1, with TRBD1 as a possible D gene (5 bases). CDR1 and CDR2 (germline): ENHRY, SYGVKD. The CDR3 is 13 amino acids. As DNA, the CDR3 is TGTGCCAGCAGTGAAGCGAGGTCCCGGACAAGTAAATTT. This encodes CASSEARSRTSKF.

The V call is TRBV19, the J call TRBJ2-7, with D perhaps matching TRBD2 (6 bases). The V and J ends lost 3 bases and 2 bases respectively, with 11 bases between them. The CDR3 spans 14 residues. Germline values: CDR1 LNHDA, CDR2 SQIVND (reference sequence). The CDR3 nucleotides are TGTGCCAGTAGTATGGAGGGGTGGACCTACGAGCAGTACTTC. This codes for CASSMEGWTYEQYF.

The V gene is TRBV7-2, the J gene TRBJ1-2; D not certain. CDR3 length: 15 amino acids. Germline V gene sequence: CDR1 SGHTA, CDR2 FQGNSA. Trimming stripped 5 bases from V and 0 bases from J, with 13 bases between. Here the CDR3 reads CASSPRLGANYGYTF. For the CDR3, the DNA is TGTGCCAGCAGCCCCCGGTTGGGAGCTAACTATGGCTACACCTTC.

This clonotype was found a few times. V usage is TRBV11-2 and J usage is TRBJ2-6, with D possibly TRBD2 on 5 matching bases. Germline V gene sequence: CDR1 SGHAT, CDR2 FQNNGV. Trimming took 3 bases from V and 2 from J, leaving 11 bases between them. The CDR3 spans 16 residues. DNA for the CDR3: TGTGCCAGCAGCTTGGTCGGGGTCCCTGGGGCCAACGTCCTGACTTTC. It codes for CASSLVGVPGANVLTF. Full variable domain (missing parts from reference TRBV11-2 and TRBJ2-6): EAGVAQSPRYKIIEKRQSVAFWCNPISGHATLYWYQQILGQGPKLLIQFQNNGVVDDSQLPKDRFSAERLKGVDSTLKIQPAKLEDSAVYLCASSLVGVPGANVLTFGAGSRLTVL.

This sequence joins TRBV2 and TRBJ2-3; TRBD2 matches 7 bases. Germline V gene sequence: CDR1 SNHLY, CDR2 FYNNEI. The CDR3 length is 15 residues. The trim removed 6 bases at V and 2 bases at J, leaving 8 bases unmatched. The CDR3 sequence: CASRRSGIFTDTQYF. The CDR3 nucleotides are TGTGCCAGCAGGAGGAGCGGGATATTCACAGATACGCAGTATTTT.

This chain links TRBV29-1 with TRBJ1-2, with no clear D. Germline V lookup: CDR1 SQVTM, CDR2 ANQGSEA. Trimming pared 7 bases from V and 7 bases from J, leaving 22 bases between. The length of the CDR3 is 14 residues. The CDR3 DNA follows: TGCAGCGCCCCCTTGGACGGAGGATCGGGTGGCTACACCTTC. Encoded protein: CSAPLDGGSGGYTF. The variable domain in full, with the rest retrieved from reference TRBV29-1 and TRBJ1-2, is SAVISQKPSRDICQRGTSLTIQCQVDSQVTMMFWYRQQPGQSLTLIATANQGSEATYESGFVIDKFPISRPNLTFSTLTVSNMSPEDSSIYLCSAPLDGGSGGYTFGSGTRLTVV.

The sample holds many counts of this clonotype. The chain is built from TRBV24-1 and TRBJ2-5, with unresolved D. The CDR3 consists of 13 residues. Deletions cut 3 bases from V and 5 bases from J, with 9 bases between. CDR1 and CDR2 from the germline V gene are KGHDR and SFDVKD. The CDR3 sequence is CATSDKTWETQYF. The CDR3 DNA sequence: TGTGCCACCAGTGATAAAACTTGGGAGACCCAGTACTTC.

Many counts were recorded for this clonotype. The chain employs TRBV24-1 and TRBJ1-2; D perhaps matches TRBD1 (6 bases). CDR1 and CDR2 (germline): KGHDR, SFDVKD. CDR3 length: 14 amino acids. Trimming cost V 3 bases and J 8 bases, with 15 bases left between them. CDR3 sequence reads: CATSDPSGADGYTF. DNA for the CDR3: TGTGCCACCAGTGATCCATCAGGGGCGGACGGCTACACCTTC.

This clonotype was found a few times. The V and J genes are TRBV24-1 and TRBJ1-5; D unclear. V lost 4 bases and J 1 base, leaving 10 bases between the germline ends. Per the germline V gene, CDR1 is KGHDR and CDR2 is SFDVKD. The CDR3 has 15 residues. The CDR3 here is CATSDGQLSNQPQHF. CDR3 sequence (DNA): TGTGCCACCAGTGACGGGCAGCTAAGCAATCAGCCCCAGCATTTT.

The chain is built from TRBV6-5 and TRBJ2-7, with D possibly TRBD1 on 8 matching bases. This CDR3 is built from 15 residues. CDR1 and CDR2 (germline): MNHEY, SVGAGI. The V end was cut by 4 bases, the J end by 3 bases, with 16 bases between. The CDR3 reads CASSLQGGGYYEQYF. CDR3 nucleotide sequence: TGTGCCAGCAGTTTACAGGGGGGGGGGTACTACGAGCAGTACTTC.

This clonotype has a handful of counts. The chain couples TRBV10-3 to TRBJ2-5; 10 bases agree with TRBD1. CDR1 ENHRY and CDR2 SYGVKD come from the germline V gene. With 6 bases clipped from V and 5 bases from J, the junction kept 9 bases outside the gene matches. The CDR3 totals 15 residues. In DNA, the CDR3 is TGTGCCATCAGGGGGGACAGGGGTGTCTTGGAGACCCAGTACTTC. This codes for CAIRGDRGVLETQYF.

The chain recombines TRBV20-1 with TRBJ2-7, with TRBD2 matching over 8 bases. The V gene's germline CDR1 is DFQATT and CDR2 SNEGSKA (reference sequence). This CDR3 comprises 18 residues. With 2 bases clipped from V and 2 bases from J, the junction kept 17 bases outside the gene matches. The DNA for the CDR3 is TGCAGTGCTAGAAGTCGGTCGAGCGAGCGGGGGTACACCTACGAGCAGTACTTC. This sequence encodes CSARSRSSERGYTYEQYF.

This chain connects TRBV4-1 to TRBJ1-1; 8 positions match TRBD1. Germline CDR1 reads MGHRA; CDR2 reads YSYEKL. Germline trimming cut 1 base from V and 8 bases from J; bases unmatched to any gene: 6. The CDR3 runs 14 residues. The CDR3 protein is CASSQVGQVNEAFF. For the CDR3, the DNA is TGCGCCAGCAGCCAAGTGGGACAGGTTAACGAAGCTTTCTTT.